This T cell receptor beta chain comes out of a study of molecular identifiers for immune sequencing clone quantification. TCRdb processed the PCR reads anew with MiXCR; each CDR3 protein has one entry. The sample lists under 350,000 distinct CDR3 sequences, roughly a quarter occurring once. This CDR3 spans 15 amino acids. Losses at the gene ends were 5 bases for V and 1 base for J; bases not matched to a gene: 7. Germline V CDR1 and CDR2: DFQATT, SNEGSKA (reference sequence). This clonotype was seen repeatedly, ten times or more. The sequencing input was naive CD8+ T cells from blood, with Jurkat cell RNA spiked in. Subset here: FACS-sorted CD8+CD4-CCR7+CD45RA+ naive T cells. The source of this sequence is a human donor in good health. Some libraries in this study had Jurkat cell RNA spiked in. The chain uses TRBV20-1 and TRBJ2-4; 8 bases line up with TRBD2. CDR3 coding DNA: TGCAGTGCTCGAAAACTAGCGGAGGCCAAAAACATTCAGTACTTC. Its translation: CSARKLAEAKNIQYF.